This TCR beta chain came from a study of cytomegalovirus exposure and HLA in healthy donors. After removal of 7 bases from V and 1 base from J, the junction contained 9 bases not matched to a gene. This CDR3 contains 17 residues. Germline V gene sequence: CDR1 SNHLY, CDR2 FYNNEI. A note on this clone: Its antigen is not known.

Overall study results and limits: The authors enumerated 180 or so TCR beta chains as linked to cytomegalovirus.

13 Jbeta primers and 60 Vbeta primers were used for the PCR. Sequencing used immunoSEQ multiplex PCR; TCRdb keeps in-frame clones, though not all of them. Recorded here are under 200,000 clones; the top ten clones represent 2% to 2.5%. Sequenced material: PBMCs. The V and J genes are TRBV2 and TRBJ2-2; 10 nucleotides line up with TRBD2. The sequence was collected from a man aged 25-45 years in good health and CMV-seronegative. In DNA form, the CDR3 reads TGTGCCAGCACCGTTTATAGCGGGAGGATGAACACCGGGGAGCTGTTTTTT. This codes for CASTVYSGRMNTGELFF.